The present T cell receptor (beta chain) was sequenced within a study of blood T cell repertoires in COVID-19. For the study at large: Researchers got acute and convalescent COVID-19 samples from the United States, Italy and Spain.

The CDR3 contains 13 residues. Per the germline V gene, CDR1 is MDHEN and CDR2 is SYDVKM. The V gene lost 3 bases and the J gene lost 8 bases, with 13 bases spanning the gap. Source study methods: Scientists estimated how many nucleated cells there were by amplifying reference gene primers. Sequencing was performed with immunoSEQ multiplex PCR; in TCRdb, only in-frame clones are kept and a portion is missing. The V and J calls and the clone size are those of that table, but D and trimming were determined from the DNA. The data hold around 310,000 clones, with about 89% observed a single time. The chain joins TRBV28 to TRBJ1-2; no clear D. The clonotype was recovered from a woman aged 60-70 years with acute or convalescent COVID-19. The sample comprised peripheral blood. The CDR3 spells CASSLAIGGGYTF. The CDR3 DNA sequence: TGTGCCAGCAGTTTGGCCATCGGAGGAGGCTACACCTTC.